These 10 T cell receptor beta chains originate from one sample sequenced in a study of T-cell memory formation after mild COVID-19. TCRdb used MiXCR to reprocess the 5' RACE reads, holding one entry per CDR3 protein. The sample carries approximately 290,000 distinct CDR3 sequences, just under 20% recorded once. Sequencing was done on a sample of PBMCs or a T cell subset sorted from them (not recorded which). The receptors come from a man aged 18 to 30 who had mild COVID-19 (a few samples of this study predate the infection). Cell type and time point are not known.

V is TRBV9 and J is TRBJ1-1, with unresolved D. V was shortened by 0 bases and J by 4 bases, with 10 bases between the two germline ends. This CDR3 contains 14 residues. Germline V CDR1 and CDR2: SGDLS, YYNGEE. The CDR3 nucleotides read TGTGCCAGCAGCGTAGGCCGGACCGGCACTGAAGCTTTCTTT. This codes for CASSVGRTGTEAFF.

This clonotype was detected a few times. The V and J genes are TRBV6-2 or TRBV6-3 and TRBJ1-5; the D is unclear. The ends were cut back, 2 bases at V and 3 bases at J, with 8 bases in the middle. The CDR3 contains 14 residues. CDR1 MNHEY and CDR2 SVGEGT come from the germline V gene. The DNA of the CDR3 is TGTGCCAGCAGTTACGCGGAACTCAATCAGCCCCAGCATTTT. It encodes CASSYAELNQPQHF.

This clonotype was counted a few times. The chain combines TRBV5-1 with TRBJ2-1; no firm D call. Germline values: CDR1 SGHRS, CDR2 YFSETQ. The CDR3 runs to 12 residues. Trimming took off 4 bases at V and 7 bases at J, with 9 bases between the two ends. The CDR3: CASSRKGNEQFF. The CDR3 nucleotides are TGCGCCAGCAGCAGGAAGGGAAATGAGCAGTTCTTC.

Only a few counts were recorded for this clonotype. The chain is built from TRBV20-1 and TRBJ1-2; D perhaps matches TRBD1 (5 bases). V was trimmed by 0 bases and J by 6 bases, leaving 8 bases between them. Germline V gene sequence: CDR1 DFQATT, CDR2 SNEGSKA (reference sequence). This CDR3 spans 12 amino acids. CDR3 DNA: TGCAGTGCTAGAGAACAGGCAGATGGCTACACCTTC. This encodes CSAREQADGYTF.

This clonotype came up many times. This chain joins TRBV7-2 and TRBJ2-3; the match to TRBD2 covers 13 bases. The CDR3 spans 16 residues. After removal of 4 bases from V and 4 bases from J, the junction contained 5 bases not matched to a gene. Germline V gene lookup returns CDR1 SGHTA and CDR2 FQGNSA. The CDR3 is CASSSTSGGASDTQYF. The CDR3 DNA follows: TGTGCCAGCAGCTCTACTAGCGGGGGGGCCTCAGATACGCAGTATTTT. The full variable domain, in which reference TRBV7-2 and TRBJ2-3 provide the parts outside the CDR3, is GAGVSQSPSNKVTEKGKDVELRCDPISGHTALYWYRQSLGQGLEFLIYFQGNSAPDKSGLPSDRFSAERTGGSVSTLTIQRTQQEDSAVYLCASSSTSGGASDTQYFGPGTRLTVL.

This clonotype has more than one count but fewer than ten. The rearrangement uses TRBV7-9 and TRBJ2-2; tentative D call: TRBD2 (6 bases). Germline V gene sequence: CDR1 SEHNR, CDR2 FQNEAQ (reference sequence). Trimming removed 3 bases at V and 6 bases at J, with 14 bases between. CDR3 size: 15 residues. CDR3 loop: CASSFRDSGPGELFF. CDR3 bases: TGTGCCAGCAGCTTCCGGGACTCCGGACCCGGGGAGCTGTTTTTT.

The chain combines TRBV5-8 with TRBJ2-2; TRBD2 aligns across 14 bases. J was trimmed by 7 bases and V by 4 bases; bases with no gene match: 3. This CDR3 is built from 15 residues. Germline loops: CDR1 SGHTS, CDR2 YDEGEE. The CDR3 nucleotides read TGTGCCAGCAGCCCGGGACTAGCGGGGGTCGGGGAGCTGTTTTTT. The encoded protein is CASSPGLAGVGELFF.

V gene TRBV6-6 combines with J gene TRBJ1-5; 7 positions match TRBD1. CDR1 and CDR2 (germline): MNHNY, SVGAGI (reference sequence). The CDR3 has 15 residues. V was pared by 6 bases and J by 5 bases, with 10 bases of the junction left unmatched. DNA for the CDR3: TGTGCCAGCAGCCGCGACAGGGTGGGGGATCAGCCCCAGCATTTT. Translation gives CASSRDRVGDQPQHF.

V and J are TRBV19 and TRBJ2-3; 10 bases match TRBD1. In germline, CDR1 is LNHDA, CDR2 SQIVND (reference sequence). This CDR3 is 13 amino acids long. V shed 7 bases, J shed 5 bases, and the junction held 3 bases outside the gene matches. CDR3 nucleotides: TGTGCCAGTATTGGGACAGGGGTAGATACGCAGTATTTT. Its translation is CASIGTGVDTQYF.

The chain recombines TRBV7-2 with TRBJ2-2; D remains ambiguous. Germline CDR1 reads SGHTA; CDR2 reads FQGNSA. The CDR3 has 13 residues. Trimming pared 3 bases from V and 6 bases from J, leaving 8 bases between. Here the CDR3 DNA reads TGTGCCAGCAGCTTCGGAGTCTCCGGGGAGCTGTTTTTT. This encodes CASSFGVSGELFF.